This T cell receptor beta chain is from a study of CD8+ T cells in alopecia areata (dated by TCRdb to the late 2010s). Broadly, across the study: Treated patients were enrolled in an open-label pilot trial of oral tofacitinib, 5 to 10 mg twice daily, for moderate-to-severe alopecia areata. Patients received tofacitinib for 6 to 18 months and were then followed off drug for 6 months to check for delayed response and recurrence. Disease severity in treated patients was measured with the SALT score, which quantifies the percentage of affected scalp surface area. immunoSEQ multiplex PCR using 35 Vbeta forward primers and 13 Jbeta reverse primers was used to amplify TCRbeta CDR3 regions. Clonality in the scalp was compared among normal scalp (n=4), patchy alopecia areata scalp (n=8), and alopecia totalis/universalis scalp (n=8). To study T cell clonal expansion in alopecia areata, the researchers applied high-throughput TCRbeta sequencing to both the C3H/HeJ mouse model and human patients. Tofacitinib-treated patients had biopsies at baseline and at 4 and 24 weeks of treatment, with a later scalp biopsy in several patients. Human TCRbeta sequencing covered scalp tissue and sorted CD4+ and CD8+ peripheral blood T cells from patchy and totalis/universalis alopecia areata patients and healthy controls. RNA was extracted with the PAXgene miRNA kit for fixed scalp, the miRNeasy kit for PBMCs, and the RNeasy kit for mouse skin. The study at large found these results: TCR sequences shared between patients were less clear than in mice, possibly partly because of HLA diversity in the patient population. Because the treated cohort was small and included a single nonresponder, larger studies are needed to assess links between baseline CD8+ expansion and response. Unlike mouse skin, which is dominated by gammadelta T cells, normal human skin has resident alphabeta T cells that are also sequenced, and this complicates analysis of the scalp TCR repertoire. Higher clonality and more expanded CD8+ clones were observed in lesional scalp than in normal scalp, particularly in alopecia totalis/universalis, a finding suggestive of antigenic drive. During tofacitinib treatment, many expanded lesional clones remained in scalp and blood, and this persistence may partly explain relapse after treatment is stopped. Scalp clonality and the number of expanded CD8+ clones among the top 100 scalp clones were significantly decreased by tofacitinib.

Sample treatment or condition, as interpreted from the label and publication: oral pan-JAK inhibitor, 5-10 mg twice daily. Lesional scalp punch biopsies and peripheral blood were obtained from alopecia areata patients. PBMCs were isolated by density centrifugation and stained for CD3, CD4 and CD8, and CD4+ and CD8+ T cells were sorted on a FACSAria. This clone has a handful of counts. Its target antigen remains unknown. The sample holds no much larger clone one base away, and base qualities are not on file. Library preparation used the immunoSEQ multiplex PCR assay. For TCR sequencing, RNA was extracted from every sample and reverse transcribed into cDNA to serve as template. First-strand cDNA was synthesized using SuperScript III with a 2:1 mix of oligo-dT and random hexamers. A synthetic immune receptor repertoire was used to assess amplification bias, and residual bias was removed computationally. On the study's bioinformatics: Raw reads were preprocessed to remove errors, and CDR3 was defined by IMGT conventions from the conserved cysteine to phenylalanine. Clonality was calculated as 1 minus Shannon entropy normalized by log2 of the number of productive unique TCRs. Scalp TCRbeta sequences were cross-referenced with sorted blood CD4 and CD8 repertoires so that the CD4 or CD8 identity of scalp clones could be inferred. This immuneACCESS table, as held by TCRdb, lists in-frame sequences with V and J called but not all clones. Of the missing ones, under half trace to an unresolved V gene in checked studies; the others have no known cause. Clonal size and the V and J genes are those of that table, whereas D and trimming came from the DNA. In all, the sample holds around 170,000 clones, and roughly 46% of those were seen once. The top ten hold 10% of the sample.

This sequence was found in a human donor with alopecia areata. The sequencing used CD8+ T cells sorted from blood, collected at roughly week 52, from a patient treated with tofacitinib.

CDR3 region: CASSLASGGRSPLHF. The base sequence is TGTGCCAGCAGCTTAGCGAGCGGGGGGCGGTCACCCCTCCACTTT. The chain employs TRBV7-9 and TRBJ1-6, with a tentative D gene TRBD1 over 6 matching bases. Taken from the germline V gene (reference sequence), the CDR1 and CDR2 loops are SEHNR and FQNEAQ. V gives up 0 bases and J gives up 10 bases, and the segment between their germline ends measures 13 bases. The CDR3 sequence holds 15 residues, the cysteine and phenylalanine included. The DNA shown is the 45-base CDR3, in frame from base 1.